This T cell receptor beta chain was sequenced for a study of cytomegalovirus exposure and HLA in healthy donors. Regarding the study as a whole: Most TCR sequences were rare, but some public TCRs occurred in many donors.

The PCR had 60 Vbeta and 13 Jbeta primers. TCRdb's table, derived via immunoSEQ multiplex PCR, lists solely in-frame clones and lacks some. In the table there are 90,000 to 120,000 clones, around 85% of which are singletons. Concerning this clone: Its specificity is not known.

Germline values: CDR1 LGHNA, CDR2 YNFKEQ. V was pared by 4 bases and J by 7 bases, with 7 bases of the junction left unmatched. The CDR3 is 15 residues long. This receptor was identified in a man aged 30 to 39 in good health and CMV-seronegative. The chain uses TRBV4-2 and TRBJ2-7, with TRBD2 matching over 13 bases. The sample comprised PBMCs. CDR3 region: CASSPGTSGTGEQYF. The CDR3 DNA reads TGTGCCAGCAGCCCCGGGACTAGCGGGACCGGGGAGCAGTACTTC.